The T cell receptor (beta chain) under discussion was sequenced for a study of cytomegalovirus exposure and HLA in healthy donors. Germline CDR1 and CDR2: MNHNS and SASEGT. This CDR3 region has 15 residues. Trimming shortened V by 7 bases and J by 0 bases, and 14 bases separated the two germline ends. Amplification used 60 Vbeta primers and 13 Jbeta primers. Repertoires were generated with immunoSEQ multiplex PCR, while TCRdb's copy carries only in-frame clones and drops some. Altogether over 150,000 clones are present, 76% being singletons, with the ten largest covering over 1.3%. The TCR was taken from a man aged 55 to 69 in good health and CMV-seronegative. The V gene is TRBV6-1, the J gene TRBJ2-3; D is possibly TRBD2 (5 bases). The sequenced sample was PBMCs. The CDR3 DNA sequence: TGTGCCAGCATTTCGGCGGGCGGTAGCACAGATACGCAGTATTTT. This sequence encodes CASISAGGSTDTQYF.